Listed below are T cell receptor beta chains from one sample, sequenced in a study of shared clonotypes between healthy human individuals. Sequencing was performed with immunoSEQ multiplex PCR; in TCRdb, only in-frame clones are kept and a portion is missing. The sample lists fewer than 650,000 clones, approximately 80% occurring once. The sequenced sample consisted of PBMCs. The receptors shown here come from a woman aged 40 to 50 in good health. Some clones in this sample may be carry-over from other donors' samples. Both conserved end residues are part of each CDR3. A D gene is named only where the DNA matches it firmly. Size is omitted from some rows. Given values are once, few, many or a class for expanded clones.

J gene: TRBJ1-1
D gene: -
V gene: TRBV5-1
clone size: -
CDR3 DNA: TGCGCCAGCAGCCCCAATTACCGGGTGGGCAGCACTGAAGCTTTCTTT
CDR3 protein: CASSPNYRVGSTEAFF

J gene: TRBJ2-1
D gene: TRBD2
V gene: TRBV29-1
clone size: few
CDR3 DNA: TGCAGCGTTGGGACAGCGAGCGGGAGTGATAATGAGCAGTTCTTC
CDR3 protein: CSVGTASGSDNEQFF

J gene: TRBJ2-7
D gene: TRBD1
V gene: TRBV18
clone size: -
CDR3 DNA: TGTGCCAGCTCACCGGACAGGGCAATCTACGAGCAGTACTTC
CDR3 protein: CASSPDRAIYEQYF

J gene: TRBJ2-1
D gene: TRBD2
V gene: TRBV4-1
clone size: -
CDR3 DNA: TGCGCCAGCAGCCAAGTTAGCGGGTTCTACAATGAGCAGTTCTTC
CDR3 protein: CASSQVSGFYNEQFF

J gene: TRBJ2-4
D gene: -
V gene: TRBV4-3
clone size: -
CDR3 DNA: TGCGCCAGCAGCCTCCTCATCACCGGAGGGGCCAAAAACATTCAGTACTTC
CDR3 protein: CASSLLITGGAKNIQYF

J gene: TRBJ2-1
D gene: -
V gene: TRBV18
clone size: -
CDR3 DNA: TGTGCCAGCTCACCCCTTCCGAGAGGCTCACTCGCAGGGGAGCAGTTCTTC
CDR3 protein: CASSPLPRGSLAGEQFF

J gene: TRBJ1-5
D gene: -
V gene: TRBV4-3
clone size: few
CDR3 DNA: TGCGCCAGCAGCCAAGATTATAGACGTTGGGGTGCCAATCAGCCCCAGCATTTT
CDR3 protein: CASSQDYRRWGANQPQHF

J gene: TRBJ2-7
D gene: TRBD1
V gene: TRBV25-1
clone size: -
CDR3 DNA: TGTGCCAGCAGTGAGTGCAGGGGGCGCAACGAGCAGTACTTC
CDR3 protein: CASSECRGRNEQYF

J gene: TRBJ2-3
D gene: -
V gene: TRBV4-2
clone size: -
CDR3 DNA: TGTGCCAGCAGCCCCCTCAGGGGCACAGATACGCAGTATTTT
CDR3 protein: CASSPLRGTDTQYF

J gene: TRBJ1-5
D gene: -
V gene: TRBV15
clone size: many
CDR3 DNA: TGTGCCACCAGCAGAGACCCCGTTGGAATTCAAGGGAATCAGCCCCAGCATTTT
CDR3 protein: CATSRDPVGIQGNQPQHF

J gene: TRBJ2-2
D gene: -
V gene: TRBV11-3
clone size: -
CDR3 DNA: TGTGCCAGCAGCTTCGGGAACACCGGGGAGCTGTTTTTT
CDR3 protein: CASSFGNTGELFF

J gene: TRBJ2-7
D gene: TRBD1
V gene: TRBV7-6
clone size: -
CDR3 DNA: TGTGCCAGCAGCTTTACGGGACAGGGAGAAAGACAGTACTTC
CDR3 protein: CASSFTGQGERQYF

J gene: TRBJ2-7
D gene: TRBD2
V gene: TRBV2
clone size: -
CDR3 DNA: TGTGCCAGCAGTGAAGATCGGCTAGCGGGCTACGAGCAGTACTTC
CDR3 protein: CASSEDRLAGYEQYF

J gene: TRBJ2-1
D gene: TRBD2
V gene: TRBV5-4
clone size: -
CDR3 DNA: TGTGCCAGCAGCTCGACCGGGAGGCGGAATGAGCAGTTCTTC
CDR3 protein: CASSSTGRRNEQFF

J gene: TRBJ2-7
D gene: -
V gene: TRBV11-2
clone size: -
CDR3 DNA: TGTGCCAGCAGCTTAGGAACGGACTGGTACGAGCAGTACTTC
CDR3 protein: CASSLGTDWYEQYF

J gene: TRBJ1-1
D gene: -
V gene: TRBV29-1
clone size: -
CDR3 DNA: TGCAGCGTTCCCCAGACTGTGAACACTGAAGCTTTCTTT
CDR3 protein: CSVPQTVNTEAFF

J gene: TRBJ1-5
D gene: -
V gene: TRBV18
clone size: -
CDR3 DNA: TGTGCCAGCTCACCACCTGGCGGCAATCAGCCCCAGCATTTT
CDR3 protein: CASSPPGGNQPQHF

J gene: TRBJ2-7
D gene: TRBD2
V gene: TRBV7-8
clone size: -
CDR3 DNA: TGTGCCAGCAGCCTCACTAGCGGGATTGACTACGAGCAGTACTTC
CDR3 protein: CASSLTSGIDYEQYF

J gene: TRBJ2-5
D gene: TRBD1
V gene: TRBV5-1
clone size: few
CDR3 DNA: TGCGCCAGCAGCTTGGAAGGGACAGGTCAAGAGACCCAGTACTTC
CDR3 protein: CASSLEGTGQETQYF

J gene: TRBJ2-2
D gene: TRBD2
V gene: TRBV30
clone size: -
CDR3 DNA: TGTGCCACATCCCCGCCGCATGGGGGGGAGGAGCTGTTTTTT
CDR3 protein: CATSPPHGGEELFF

J gene: TRBJ2-2
D gene: TRBD2
V gene: TRBV5-1
clone size: -
CDR3 DNA: TGCGCCAGCAGCCCCCGGACTAGCGGAGGGGACCGGGAGCTGTTTTTT
CDR3 protein: CASSPRTSGGDRELFF

J gene: TRBJ2-6
D gene: -
V gene: TRBV10-3
clone size: -
CDR3 DNA: TGTGCCATCAGTGGCAGGGCAGGCTCTCTCTCTGGGGCCAACGTCCTGACTTTC
CDR3 protein: CAISGRAGSLSGANVLTF

J gene: TRBJ2-5
D gene: -
V gene: TRBV7-6
clone size: once
CDR3 DNA: TGTGCCAGCAGCCCCCAGCCCCCGCAAAGGTACCAAGAGACCCAGTACTTC
CDR3 protein: CASSPQPPQRYQETQYF

J gene: TRBJ2-4
D gene: -
V gene: TRBV21-1
clone size: -
CDR3 DNA: TGTGCCAGCAGCAATAAGGCGAGACTAGCCAAAAACATTCAGTACTTC
CDR3 protein: CASSNKARLAKNIQYF

J gene: TRBJ2-1
D gene: TRBD2
V gene: TRBV30
clone size: -
CDR3 DNA: TGTGCCTGGAGCAGATTGACTAGCGGGACAGCCTATGAGCAGTTCTTC
CDR3 protein: CAWSRLTSGTAYEQFF

J gene: TRBJ2-5
D gene: -
V gene: TRBV25-1
clone size: -
CDR3 DNA: TGTGCCAGCAGTGTACGGACCCCCCCAGAGACCCAGTACTTC
CDR3 protein: CASSVRTPPETQYF

J gene: TRBJ2-1
D gene: -
V gene: TRBV29-1
clone size: -
CDR3 DNA: TGCAGCGTCAGGGCAGCCCTTAGCTCCTACAATGAGCAGTTCTTC
CDR3 protein: CSVRAALSSYNEQFF

J gene: TRBJ1-4
D gene: -
V gene: TRBV27
clone size: -
CDR3 DNA: TGTGCCAGCAGTCGACCCGGGTTCGGGGAAAAACTGTTTTTT
CDR3 protein: CASSRPGFGEKLFF